A selection of T cell receptor beta chains follows, all from one sample in a study of a mutant IDH1 vaccine in newly diagnosed glioma. Clones were read by immunoSEQ multiplex PCR, and TCRdb kept only the in-frame ones, dropping some. The sample lists tens of thousands of clones; over 75% were seen once. Antigens of these TCRs are unknown. The material sequenced was PBMCs, taken from a glioma patient whose treatment included an IDH1 peptide vaccine. Every receptor here comes from a man aged 40-49 years with glioma. The CDR3 runs from the conserved cysteine through the conserved F or W. The D gene is left open where the match is weak. Clone size appears in some rows only: once, few, many, or a class for an expanded clone.

v_gene	len	d_gene	j_gene	abundance	CDR3nt	CDR3aa
TRBV11-3	15	TRBD1	TRBJ2-2	-	TGTGCCAGCAGCTTGACAGGGTTAGGGCCCGGGGAGCTGTTTTTT	CASSLTGLGPGELFF
TRBV2	14	-	TRBJ1-4	-	TGTGCCAGCAGTGAACTCCGGTTTAATGAAAAACTGTTTTTT	CASSELRFNEKLFF
TRBV5-1	15	TRBD1	TRBJ2-7	once	TGCGCCAGCAGCTTGGACGGACAGGTAACCTACGAGCAGTACTTC	CASSLDGQVTYEQYF
TRBV6-5	12	-	TRBJ1-1	-	TGTGCCAGCAGTTACTCCCCCCCTGAAGCTTTCTTT	CASSYSPPEAFF
TRBV19	20	TRBD1	TRBJ1-5	-	TGTGCCAGTAGTATTGGGATTAGGACAGGGGGCTGGGTCGGCAATCAGCCCCAGCATTTT	CASSIGIRTGGWVGNQPQHF
TRBV6-5	15	-	TRBJ2-1	-	TGTGCCAGCAGTTACTCAGGGCCCTTCTACAATGAGCAGTTCTTC	CASSYSGPFYNEQFF
TRBV19	13	-	TRBJ1-2	-	TGTGCCAGTAGTATGCAGGGGAACTATGGCTACACCTTC	CASSMQGNYGYTF
TRBV6-1	11	-	TRBJ1-5	-	TGTGCCAGCAGTGAAGAAGGGCCCCAGCATTTT	CASSEEGPQHF
TRBV13	16	TRBD2	TRBJ2-2	-	TGTGCCAGCAGCACCGGGGACTACGCGAACACCGGGGAGCTGTTTTTT	CASSTGDYANTGELFF
TRBV10-3	13	TRBD1	TRBJ1-1	-	TGTGCCATCAGCCTGGACAGGGGCACTGAAGCTTTCTTT	CAISLDRGTEAFF
TRBV5-6	17	TRBD1	TRBJ1-1	-	TGTGCCAGCAGCTTGGAATGGGGACAGAAGGCGAAGGAGGGAGCTTTCTTT	CASSLEWGQKAKEGAFF
TRBV9	16	TRBD1	TRBJ1-3	-	TGTGCCAGCAGCTCAGGCGGGACAGGGGCTGGAAACACCATATATTTT	CASSSGGTGAGNTIYF
TRBV6-5	15	-	TRBJ1-1	-	TGTGCCAGCAGCATCCTTCCGAGGACGAACACTGAAGCTTTCTTT	CASSILPRTNTEAFF
TRBV19	13	-	TRBJ2-1	-	TGTGCCACCAGGGGAAGGTCTTTTAATGAGCAGTTCTTC	CATRGRSFNEQFF
TRBV7-2	14	-	TRBJ2-5	-	TGTGCCAGTAAGATTCGGGAGCGCTGGGAGACCCAGTACTTC	CASKIRERWETQYF